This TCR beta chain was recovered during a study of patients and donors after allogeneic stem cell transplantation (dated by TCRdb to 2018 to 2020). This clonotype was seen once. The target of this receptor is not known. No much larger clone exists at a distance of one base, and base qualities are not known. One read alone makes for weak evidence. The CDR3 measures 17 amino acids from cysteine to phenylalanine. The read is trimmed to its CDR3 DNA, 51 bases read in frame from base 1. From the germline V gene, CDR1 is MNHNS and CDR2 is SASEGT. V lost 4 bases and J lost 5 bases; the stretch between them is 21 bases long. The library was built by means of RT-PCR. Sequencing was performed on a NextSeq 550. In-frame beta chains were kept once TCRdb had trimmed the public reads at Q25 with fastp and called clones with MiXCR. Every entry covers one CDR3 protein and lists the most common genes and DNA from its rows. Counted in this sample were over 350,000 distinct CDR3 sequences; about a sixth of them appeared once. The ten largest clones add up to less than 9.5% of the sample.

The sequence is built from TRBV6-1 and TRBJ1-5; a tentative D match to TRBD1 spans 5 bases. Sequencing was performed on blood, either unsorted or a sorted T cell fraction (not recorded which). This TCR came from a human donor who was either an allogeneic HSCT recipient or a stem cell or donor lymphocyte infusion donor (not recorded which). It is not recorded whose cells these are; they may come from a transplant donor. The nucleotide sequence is TGTGCCAGCAGTGCCGTCGGGGGGTCCCTTCTCCATCAGCCCCAGCATTTT. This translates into CASSAVGGSLLHQPQHF.